One sample yielded the 24 T cell receptor beta chains listed below, sequenced in a study of blood T cell repertoires in COVID-19. Sequenced by immunoSEQ multiplex PCR; TCRdb stores in-frame clones only, minus some. The repertoire includes about 48,000 clones, around 87% of them detected once, and more than 15% sits in the top ten. What was sequenced was peripheral blood. Receptors originate from a human donor in a cohort sampled during active COVID-19.

The V and J genes are TRBV9 and TRBJ1-2; no clear D gene. V gave up 0 bases and J gave up 10 bases, with 13 bases separating them. Germline V gives CDR1 SGDLS, CDR2 YYNGEE. The CDR3 contains 13 residues. The CDR3 is CASSVVRQEVYTF. CDR3 sequence (DNA): TGTGCCAGCAGCGTAGTACGGCAGGAGGTCTACACCTTC.

This clone is a singleton in its sample. This rearrangement joins TRBV20-1 to TRBJ1-1, with D maybe TRBD1 (6 bases). CDR1 is DFQATT and CDR2 is SNEGSKA in the germline V gene (reference sequence). Trimming removed 5 bases from V and 5 bases from J, with 18 bases in between. The CDR3 covers 14 residues. The DNA of the CDR3 is TGCAGTGCTCGTGCCCCAGGGGAATGGACTGAAGCTTTCTTT. Translated, it gives CSARAPGEWTEAFF.

The rearrangement joins TRBV4-1 to TRBJ2-1, with D possibly matching TRBD1 (6 bases). This CDR3 is built from 13 residues. Trimming pared 0 bases from V and 7 bases from J, leaving 7 bases between. Germline assignment: CDR1 MGHRA and CDR2 YSYEKL. The CDR3 reads CASSQERGNEQFF. The DNA for the CDR3 is TGCGCCAGCAGCCAAGAGAGGGGGAATGAGCAGTTCTTC.

This sequence joins TRBV7-8 and TRBJ2-7; 10 bases match TRBD2. Germline V gene data show CDR1 as SGHVS and CDR2 as FQNEAQ. Trimming removed 5 bases from V and 2 bases from J; junction bases left unmatched: 9. The CDR3 contains 16 residues. Here the CDR3 DNA reads TGTGCCAGCAGCCGAGGGCCAGCGGGAGGGACCTACGAGCAGTACTTC. Its protein is CASSRGPAGGTYEQYF.

The rearrangement joins TRBV28 to TRBJ1-6; tentatively, D is TRBD1 (6 bases). V lost 3 bases and J 10 bases, leaving 16 bases between the germline ends. This CDR3 is 15 amino acids long. CDR1 and CDR2 from the germline V gene are MDHEN and SYDVKM. CDR3 DNA: TGTGCCAGCAGTTTCGTGGCAGGGGAAGTCTCACCCCTCCACTTT. It is translated as CASSFVAGEVSPLHF. Using reference TRBV28 and TRBJ1-6 for the parts outside the CDR3, the full variable domain is DVKVTQSSRYLVKRTGEKVFLECVQDMDHENMFWYRQDPGLGLRLIYFSYDVKMKEKGDIPEGYSVSREKKERFSLILESASTNQTSMYLCASSFVAGEVSPLHFGNGTRLTVT.

The J gene is TRBJ2-5, the V gene TRBV5-4, with 8 bases lining up with TRBD2. The V segment lost 4 bases and the J segment 0 bases; nucleotides outside the gene matches: 5. Germline V CDR1 and CDR2: SGHNT, YYREEE (reference sequence). The CDR3 runs to 15 residues. This CDR3 is CASSRSAGDQETQYF. The CDR3 DNA follows: TGTGCCAGCAGCCGTTCAGCGGGGGACCAAGAGACCCAGTACTTC.

The rearrangement joins TRBV27 to TRBJ1-1; 7 bases are a match to TRBD1. Losses at the gene ends were 5 bases for V and 1 base for J; bases not matched to a gene: 4. Germline V CDR1 and CDR2: MNHEY, SMNVEV (reference sequence). There are 14 residues in the CDR3. The CDR3 loop reads CASSRQGTNTEAFF. The DNA for the CDR3 is TGTGCCAGCAGTAGACAGGGTACGAACACTGAAGCTTTCTTT.

This clone was observed a few times. CDR3 loop: CASSESGLADEQYF. CDR3 coding DNA: TGCGCCAGCAGTGAGTCGGGCCTAGCGGACGAGCAGTACTTC. The rearrangement joins TRBV10-1 to TRBJ2-7; 7 bases line up with TRBD2. The CDR3 covers 14 residues. Germline V gives CDR1 WNHNN, CDR2 SYGVQD (reference sequence). J lost 5 bases, V lost 0 bases, and 4 bases had no gene match.

This rearrangement joins TRBV9 to TRBJ1-3, with a possible D match to TRBD1 (5 bases). CDR1 is SGDLS, CDR2 YYNGEE, per germline. The length of the CDR3 is 17 residues. Trimming cost V 0 bases and J 3 bases, with 16 bases left between them. The CDR3 coding sequence is TGTGCCAGCAGCGTAGAGGCAGGGAGGCGTGTTGGAAACACCATATATTTT. The encoded protein is CASSVEAGRRVGNTIYF.

V is TRBV5-1 and J is TRBJ1-1; possible D gene TRBD1, 6 bases. V gave up 1 base and J gave up 1 base, with 14 bases separating them. The CDR3 totals 16 residues. The germline CDR1 and CDR2 sequences are SGHRS and YFSETQ. The CDR3 DNA reads as TGCGCCAGCAGCTTGACAGGGCCAACTTCGAACACTGAAGCTTTCTTT. Protein: CASSLTGPTSNTEAFF.

V gene TRBV5-1 combines with J gene TRBJ2-7; no firm D call. The CDR3 is 14 amino acids. Germline V gives CDR1 SGHRS, CDR2 YFSETQ. The V end was cut by 2 bases, the J end by 0 bases, with 9 bases between. The CDR3 coding sequence is TGCGCCAGCAGCTTTTACGCGGACTCCTACGAGCAGTACTTC. Residues: CASSFYADSYEQYF.

The chain uses TRBV7-9 and TRBJ2-7; TRBD2 matches at 12 bases. The CDR3 extends over 15 amino acids. Germline loops: CDR1 SEHNR, CDR2 FQNEAQ (reference sequence). With V trimmed by 3 bases and J by 1 base, 1 base remained unmatched. The CDR3 sequence: CASSFGTSGSYEQYF. The CDR3 coding sequence is TGTGCCAGCAGCTTCGGGACTAGCGGGTCCTACGAGCAGTACTTC.

This chain connects TRBV12-3 or TRBV12-4 to TRBJ2-3, with 7 nucleotides matching TRBD2. This CDR3 spans 12 amino acids. J lost 14 bases, V lost 1 base, and 6 bases had no gene match. CDR3 loop: CASSLGGRAGYF. The CDR3 DNA follows: TGTGCCAGCAGTTTAGGGGGGAGGGCCGGGTATTTT.

The chain combines TRBV7-6 with TRBJ2-7; 9 bases line up with TRBD2. The CDR3 has 14 residues. Trimming took 0 bases from V and 5 from J; bases not matched to a gene: 2. Germline CDR1 reads SGHVS; CDR2 reads FNYEAQ. The CDR3 DNA reads as TGTGCCAGCAGCTTAGCGCGGGGGGGTAACGAGCAGTACTTC. Its translation: CASSLARGGNEQYF. Variable domain in full (rest from reference TRBV7-6 and TRBJ2-7): GAGVSQSPRYKVTKRGQDVALRCDPISGHVSLYWYRQALGQGPEFLTYFNYEAQQDKSGLPNDRFSAERPEGSISTLTIQRTEQRDSAMYRCASSLARGGNEQYFGPGTRLTVT.

The genes are TRBV10-1 and TRBJ2-3; D is perhaps TRBD2 (5 bases). Germline V gene lookup returns CDR1 WNHNN and CDR2 SYGVQD (reference sequence). Trimming shortened V by 6 bases and J by 6 bases, and 10 bases separated the two germline ends. The CDR3 is 12 amino acids. CDR3 region: CASSQLGDTQYF. CDR3 DNA: TGCGCCAGCAGCCAACTAGGGGATACGCAGTATTTT.

The genes are TRBV7-9 and TRBJ1-2; TRBD1 agrees at 7 bases. V shed 5 bases, J shed 1 base, and the junction held 7 bases outside the gene matches. The CDR3 sequence is 15 residues long. From germline, CDR1 is SEHNR and CDR2 FQNEAQ (reference sequence). CDR3 nucleotides: TGTGCCAGCAGCCCACGACAGGGCGTTAACTATGGCTACACCTTC. Residues: CASSPRQGVNYGYTF.

The chain combines TRBV7-9 with TRBJ2-1; 8 bases fit TRBD2. After removal of 7 bases from V and 5 bases from J, the junction contained 10 bases not matched to a gene. This CDR3 is 15 amino acids long. Germline CDR1 is SEHNR and CDR2 is FQNEAQ (reference sequence). For the CDR3, the DNA is TGTGCCAGCACCAACCTCCCGGGAGGGGACAATGAGCAGTTCTTC. It translates to CASTNLPGGDNEQFF. The full variable domain, completed using reference TRBV7-9 and TRBJ2-1, is DTGVSQNPRHKITKRGQNVTFRCDPISEHNRLYWYRQTLGQGPEFLTYFQNEAQLEKSRLLSDRFSAERPKGSFSTLEIQRTEQGDSAMYLCASTNLPGGDNEQFFGPGTRLTVL.

The chain employs TRBV30 and TRBJ1-1, with 7 nucleotides matching TRBD1. This CDR3 spans 11 amino acids. Trimming removed 2 bases from V and 13 bases from J; junction bases left unmatched: 7. Germline lookup yields CDR1 GTSNPN and CDR2 SVGIG (reference sequence). For the CDR3, the DNA is TGTGCCTGGAGTCTCACAGGGGATGTTTTCTTT. Translation gives CAWSLTGDVFF. Using reference TRBV30 and TRBJ1-1 for the parts outside the CDR3, the full variable domain is SQTIHQWPATLVQPVGSPLSLECTVEGTSNPNLYWYRQAAGRGLQLLFYSVGIGQISSEVPQNLSASRPQDRQFILSSKKLLLSDSGFYLCAWSLTGDVFFGQGTRLTVV.

The chain combines TRBV6-5 with TRBJ1-5; D not resolved. Germline V gene sequence: CDR1 MNHEY, CDR2 SVGAGI. This CDR3 spans 14 amino acids. The V end lost 8 bases, the J end lost 4 bases, and 15 bases lay between the germline ends. The CDR3 region has the DNA TGTGCCAGCGCAGGCACCATAAATAATCAGCCCCAGCATTTT. Protein: CASAGTINNQPQHF.

The V call is TRBV7-2, the J call TRBJ2-7, with D perhaps TRBD2 (6 bases). The V and J ends lost 5 bases and 2 bases respectively, with 13 bases between them. Germline V gene sequence: CDR1 SGHTA, CDR2 FQGNSA. This CDR3 comprises 14 residues. The CDR3: CASSPPGGTYEQYF. The CDR3 DNA reads as TGTGCCAGCAGCCCGCCCGGCGGGACCTACGAGCAGTACTTC.

V is TRBV30 and J is TRBJ2-1, with 11 positions matching TRBD2. Germline CDR1 is GTSNPN and CDR2 is SVGIG (reference sequence). This CDR3 has 16 residues. Trimming took 0 bases from V and 9 from J; bases not matched to a gene: 10. CDR3 region: CAWSVTSGGRGGEQFF. For the CDR3, the DNA is TGTGCCTGGAGTGTTACTAGCGGGGGCAGGGGGGGTGAGCAGTTCTTC.

The chain couples TRBV3-1 (or the pseudogene TRBV3-2) to TRBJ2-7; tentative D call: TRBD1 (5 bases). This CDR3 is built from 12 residues. V gave up 6 bases and J gave up 4 bases, with 10 bases separating them. Germline V gene sequence: CDR1 LGHDT, CDR2 YNNKEL (reference sequence). In DNA, the CDR3 is TGTGCCAGCAGTCGACAGACTTACGAGCAGTACTTC. Translated: CASSRQTYEQYF.

The V and J genes are TRBV9 and TRBJ2-7; maybe TRBD2 (7 bases). Germline lookup yields CDR1 SGDLS and CDR2 YYNGEE. This CDR3 spans 17 amino acids. V was pared by 2 bases and J by 2 bases, with 20 bases between. The CDR3 reads CASSVPLQTGGAYEQYF. The CDR3 DNA sequence: TGTGCCAGCAGCGTCCCCCTACAGACGGGGGGCGCCTACGAGCAGTACTTC.

This clone was detected only a few times. The rearrangement joins TRBV4-1 to TRBJ2-7, with 9 bases aligning to TRBD1. J lost 6 bases, V lost 4 bases, and 13 bases had no gene match. The CDR3 covers 16 residues. Germline CDR1 is MGHRA and CDR2 is YSYEKL. The chain's CDR3 is CASSPGNRDRVAEQYF. The CDR3 DNA sequence: TGCGCCAGCAGCCCAGGGAACCGGGACAGGGTCGCCGAGCAGTACTTC.